This T cell receptor (beta chain) was retrieved from a study of blood T cell repertoires in COVID-19. V was shortened by 3 bases and J by 5 bases, with 7 bases between the two germline ends. Germline CDR1 SGHTA, CDR2 FQGNSA. The CDR3 has 12 amino acids. Seattle participants joined during active infection and were tracked over time. Method: immunoSEQ multiplex PCR; TCRdb's copy keeps in-frame clones and lacks some. This table holds 210,000 or so clones, over 80% found once. The receptor's source is a woman aged 25 to 39 with COVID-19, enrolled during active disease. J is TRBJ2-5 and V is TRBV7-2; D unclear. Sequencing input: peripheral blood. The DNA for the CDR3 is TGTGCCAGCAGCTTCCCCGGGGAGACCCAGTACTTC. Protein product: CASSFPGETQYF.